A single sample gave rise to the 27 T cell receptor beta chains below, sequenced in a study of cytomegalovirus exposure and HLA in healthy donors (TCRdb year 2017). Library preparation used the immunoSEQ multiplex PCR assay. For the multiplex PCR, a mixture combining 60 forward primers for TCR Vbeta segments and 13 reverse primers for TCR Jbeta segments was used. Not all clones reach the TCRdb copy of this immuneACCESS table, which keeps in-frame sequences only. Checked studies attribute under half of the gap to unresolved V genes and leave the rest unexplained. Counted in this sample were 150,000 to 200,000 clones; 82% of them appeared once. The top ten clonotypes cover under 1% of the sample. Sequencing was carried out using PBMCs. The receptors originated from a girl aged 2-9 years in good health and CMV-seropositive.

The chain employs TRBV6-1 and TRBJ1-1; perhaps TRBD1 as D (5 bases). V was trimmed by 6 bases and J by 7 bases, leaving 18 bases between them. Germline CDR1 is MNHNS and CDR2 is SASEGT. The CDR3 totals 14 residues. The CDR3 coding sequence is TGTGCCAGCAGCCGATGGGGGACTCTGGGTGAAGCTTTCTTT. It yields the protein CASSRWGTLGEAFF.

The gene calls are TRBV30 and TRBJ2-1; 7 positions match TRBD2. The V gene's germline CDR1 is GTSNPN and CDR2 SVGIG (reference sequence). V trimming: 2 bases; J trimming: 5 bases; junction bases outside the gene matches: 9. This CDR3 spans 15 amino acids. CDR3 DNA sequence: TGTGCCTGGAGTCTCCGCGGGACTACTCACAATGAGCAGTTCTTC. Translation: CAWSLRGTTHNEQFF.

The V gene is TRBV6-8, the J gene TRBJ2-1, with TRBD2 identical over 11 bases. The CDR3 has 22 residues. The germline gives CDR1 MNHGY, CDR2 SAAAGT. J was trimmed by 0 bases and V by 5 bases; bases with no gene match: 21. CDR3 amino acids: CASSGRGLRLAGPYVSYNEQFF. The CDR3, as DNA: TGTGCCAGCAGTGGAAGAGGGTTGAGACTAGCGGGACCTTATGTCTCCTACAATGAGCAGTTCTTC.

The chain carries TRBV30 and TRBJ1-6, with 10 bases lining up with TRBD1. With V trimmed by 1 base and J by 8 bases, 2 bases remained unmatched. CDR3 length: 14 amino acids. Per the germline V gene, CDR1 is GTSNPN and CDR2 is SVGIG (reference sequence). The CDR3 is CAWSAGTGDSPLHF. DNA for the CDR3: TGTGCCTGGAGTGCGGGGACAGGGGATTCACCCCTCCACTTT.

The chain carries TRBV30 and TRBJ2-7; TRBD1 matches 7 bases. J was trimmed by 3 bases and V by 7 bases; bases with no gene match: 9. The CDR3 spans 13 residues. Per germline, CDR1 GTSNPN and CDR2 SVGIG (reference sequence). The CDR3 DNA sequence: TGTGCCTACACAGGGGTGTTTGACTACGAGCAGTACTTC. Its protein product is CAYTGVFDYEQYF.

V is TRBV7-3 and J is TRBJ2-3; D uncertain. The CDR3 has 12 residues. CDR1 and CDR2 from the germline V gene are SGHTA and FQGTGA. V was clipped by 3 bases and J by 6 bases, with 7 bases between them. CDR3 amino acids: CASSLWPDTQYF. CDR3 DNA: TGTGCCAGCAGCTTGTGGCCCGATACGCAGTATTTT.

On this clone: This same CDR3 is encoded by further DNA sequences in the sample. The chain uses TRBV30 and TRBJ2-1; 7 positions agree with TRBD2. Trimming at V came to 0 bases and at J to 8 bases, leaving 7 bases not matched to a gene. This CDR3 is built from 14 residues. Germline lookup yields CDR1 GTSNPN and CDR2 SVGIG (reference sequence). The CDR3 region has the DNA TGTGCCTGGAGTGTCCTAGGCGGGAGAGATGAGCAGTTCTTC. Translated: CAWSVLGGRDEQFF.

This chain connects TRBV29-1 to TRBJ2-1; 8 bases fit TRBD2. The CDR3 contains 15 residues. CDR1 SQVTM and CDR2 ANQGSEA come from the germline V gene. Unmatched junction bases numbered 8, after V lost 7 bases and J lost 0 bases. The CDR3: CSASGGLSSYNEQFF. The CDR3 DNA sequence: TGCAGCGCCTCGGGGGGGCTGTCCTCCTACAATGAGCAGTTCTTC.

The CDR3 bases are TGTGCCAGCAGCGTGGGCTATAGCAATCAGCCCCAGCATTTT. Translating gives CASSVGYSNQPQHF. The rearrangement joins TRBV9 to TRBJ1-5, with no clear D. The CDR3 has 14 residues. The V and J ends lost 2 bases and 0 bases respectively, with 6 bases between them. Germline V gives CDR1 SGDLS, CDR2 YYNGEE.

The rearrangement uses TRBV13 and TRBJ2-7; TRBD2 matches at 9 bases. Per germline, CDR1 PRHDT and CDR2 FYEKMQ (reference sequence). CDR3 length: 16 residues. V was pared by 0 bases and J by 2 bases, with 5 bases of the junction left unmatched. The DNA for the CDR3 is TGTGCCAGCAGCTTAGGAACGGGACTAGCCCCCTACGAGCAGTACTTC. Encoded protein: CASSLGTGLAPYEQYF.

This rearrangement joins TRBV28 to TRBJ2-1; no clear D. V lost 5 bases and J 7 bases, leaving 3 bases between the germline ends. There are 10 residues in the CDR3. CDR1 is MDHEN and CDR2 is SYDVKM in the germline V gene. The CDR3 DNA reads as TGTGCCAGCAGTGAGAATGAGCAGTTCTTC. Its translation is CASSENEQFF.

The chain employs TRBV7-3 and TRBJ2-2; TRBD2 agrees at 8 bases. The junction had 12 bases not matched to a gene; V was cut back by 2 bases and J by 4 bases. The germline CDR1 and CDR2 sequences are SGHTA and FQGTGA. The CDR3 runs to 18 residues. The CDR3 DNA is TGTGCCAGCAGCTTACTGGTGGCACAGCGGGGGCGCACCGGGGAGCTGTTTTTT. Residues: CASSLLVAQRGRTGELFF.

Comment on this clone: A read error may produce the germline difference seen at one junction end. The chain has TRBV6-1 and TRBJ2-3; the match to TRBD2 covers 8 bases. CDR3 length equals 16 residues. Germline V CDR1 and CDR2: MNHNS, SASEGT. The CDR3 is CANSEDVSGNGDTQYF. The CDR3 DNA is TGTGCCAACAGTGAAGATGTTAGCGGGAACGGAGATACGCAGTATTTT.

In this sample, this clone turned up a few times. The chain employs TRBV29-1 and TRBJ1-2, with TRBD1 matching 9 bases. Germline V gives CDR1 SQVTM, CDR2 ANQGSEA. CDR3 length: 13 amino acids. CDR3 sequence reads: CRGPGQGNHGYTF. The CDR3 bases are TGCAGGGGACCGGGACAGGGTAATCACGGCTACACCTTC.

This rearrangement joins TRBV6-6 to TRBJ1-3; D might be TRBD1 (5 bases). V lost 2 bases and J 0 bases, leaving 11 bases between the germline ends. The CDR3 runs 16 residues. Germline assignment: CDR1 MNHNY and CDR2 SVGAGI (reference sequence). The CDR3 DNA is TGTGCCAGCAGTTACCCAACAGGTCGCTCTGGAAACACCATATATTTT. Protein sequence: CASSYPTGRSGNTIYF.

The rearrangement joins TRBV4-1 to TRBJ2-1; D possibly corresponds to TRBD2 (6 bases). CDR1 MGHRA and CDR2 YSYEKL come from the germline V gene. The CDR3 is 13 amino acids. Trimming stripped 4 bases from V and 7 bases from J, with 11 bases between. The CDR3 sequence: CASSPGTSNEQFF. CDR3 bases: TGCGCCAGCAGCCCGGGGACTTCTAATGAGCAGTTCTTC.

This chain's CDR3 is CASSPPTRGTGELFF. CDR3 in DNA: TGTGCCAGCTCACCACCTACCAGGGGCACCGGGGAGCTGTTTTTT. The gene calls are TRBV18 and TRBJ2-2; D is possibly TRBD1 (6 bases). Germline CDR1 and CDR2: KGHSH and LQKENI. Trimming took 0 bases from V and 4 from J, leaving 9 bases between them. The CDR3 has 15 amino acids.

In regard to this clone: Other DNA sequences in this sample translate to the same CDR3. V gene TRBV6-4 combines with J gene TRBJ2-2; TRBD2 matches 7 bases. CDR1 and CDR2 from the germline V gene are MRHNA and SNTAGT. V lost 0 bases, J lost 3 bases, and 1 base stayed unmatched. This CDR3 has 15 residues. The CDR3 sequence: CASSDSAGDTGELFF. CDR3 coding DNA: TGTGCCAGCAGTGACTCTGCGGGAGACACCGGGGAGCTGTTTTTT.

CDR3 sequence reads: CASSQTRGTSGYNEQFF. CDR3 DNA: TGCGCCAGCAGCCAAACCCGAGGGACTAGCGGTTACAATGAGCAGTTCTTC. The chain links TRBV4-1 to TRBJ2-1, with 11 bases matching TRBD2. CDR3 length: 17 amino acids. Trimming took 2 bases from V and 4 from J; bases not matched to a gene: 7. CDR1 MGHRA and CDR2 YSYEKL come from the germline V gene.

The rearrangement links TRBV7-9 to TRBJ2-1; TRBD1 matches at 7 bases. Germline V gene lookup returns CDR1 SEHNR and CDR2 FQNEAQ (reference sequence). This CDR3 region has 13 residues. V was pared by 4 bases and J by 7 bases, with 4 bases of the junction left unmatched. CDR3 region: CASSSYRGNEQFF. DNA of the CDR3: TGTGCCAGCAGCTCATACAGGGGAAATGAGCAGTTCTTC.

The genes are TRBV10-1 and TRBJ2-1, with TRBD2 identical over 10 bases. Germline CDR1 is WNHNN and CDR2 is SYGVQD (reference sequence). V dropped 6 bases and J dropped 8; count of bases not matched to a gene: 7. This CDR3 comprises 14 residues. CDR3 loop: CASRGTSESDEQFF. The CDR3 coding sequence is TGCGCCAGCAGAGGGACTAGCGAGTCGGATGAGCAGTTCTTC.

The CDR3 region is CASSIPGGYEQYF. The CDR3, as DNA: TGTGCCAGCAGCATCCCCGGGGGCTACGAGCAGTACTTC. The chain employs TRBV5-4 and TRBJ2-7; the D gene is possibly TRBD2 (6 bases). In germline, CDR1 is SGHNT, CDR2 YYREEE (reference sequence). Trimming took 4 bases from V and 3 from J, leaving 11 bases between them. The CDR3 loop spans 13 amino acids.

The chain recombines TRBV9 with TRBJ2-5; TRBD1 aligns across 8 bases. Per the germline V gene, CDR1 is SGDLS and CDR2 is YYNGEE. This CDR3 contains 15 residues. Germline trimming cut 0 bases from V and 2 bases from J; bases unmatched to any gene: 3. Here the CDR3 DNA reads TGTGCCAGCAGCGTAGACAACAGGGGGCAAGAGACCCAGTACTTC. It yields the protein CASSVDNRGQETQYF.

This clone was counted between two and nine times. The chain links TRBV6-4 to TRBJ2-3; TRBD1 matches at 8 bases. Germline values: CDR1 MRHNA, CDR2 SNTAGT. The V gene end was trimmed by 3 bases and the J gene end by 4 bases; junction bases not matched to a gene: 9. This CDR3 has 16 residues. CDR3 in amino acids: CASSEGRDRGSDTQYF. The CDR3, as DNA: TGTGCCAGCAGTGAAGGCCGAGACAGGGGCTCAGATACGCAGTATTTT.

The V call is TRBV29-1, the J call TRBJ1-4, with 7 nucleotides matching TRBD1. The germline CDR1 and CDR2 sequences are SQVTM and ANQGSEA. This CDR3 spans 14 amino acids. After removal of 6 bases from V and 8 bases from J, the junction contained 12 bases not matched to a gene. Here the CDR3 reads CSVASRGIGEKLFF. The DNA of the CDR3 is TGCAGCGTCGCGTCCAGGGGGATCGGGGAAAAACTGTTTTTT. Variable domain in full (rest from reference TRBV29-1 and TRBJ1-4): SAVISQKPSRDICQRGTSLTIQCQVDSQVTMMFWYRQQPGQSLTLIATANQGSEATYESGFVIDKFPISRPNLTFSTLTVSNMSPEDSSIYLCSVASRGIGEKLFFGSGTQLSVL.

The chain uses TRBV5-1 and TRBJ2-1; 7 positions match TRBD2. Germline CDR1 reads SGHRS; CDR2 reads YFSETQ. This CDR3 spans 15 amino acids. Losses at the gene ends were 4 bases for V and 1 base for J; bases not matched to a gene: 5. The DNA for the CDR3 is TGCGCCAGCAGCCGGAGCGGGACGTCCTACAATGAGCAGTTCTTC. This sequence encodes CASSRSGTSYNEQFF.

This chain links TRBV5-1 with TRBJ2-7; D is uncertain. Germline values: CDR1 SGHRS, CDR2 YFSETQ. There are 12 residues in the CDR3. Trimming shortened V by 3 bases and J by 0 bases, and 4 bases separated the two germline ends. CDR3 sequence reads: CASSSRSYEQYF. CDR3 DNA: TGCGCCAGCAGCTCCCGCTCCTACGAGCAGTACTTC.